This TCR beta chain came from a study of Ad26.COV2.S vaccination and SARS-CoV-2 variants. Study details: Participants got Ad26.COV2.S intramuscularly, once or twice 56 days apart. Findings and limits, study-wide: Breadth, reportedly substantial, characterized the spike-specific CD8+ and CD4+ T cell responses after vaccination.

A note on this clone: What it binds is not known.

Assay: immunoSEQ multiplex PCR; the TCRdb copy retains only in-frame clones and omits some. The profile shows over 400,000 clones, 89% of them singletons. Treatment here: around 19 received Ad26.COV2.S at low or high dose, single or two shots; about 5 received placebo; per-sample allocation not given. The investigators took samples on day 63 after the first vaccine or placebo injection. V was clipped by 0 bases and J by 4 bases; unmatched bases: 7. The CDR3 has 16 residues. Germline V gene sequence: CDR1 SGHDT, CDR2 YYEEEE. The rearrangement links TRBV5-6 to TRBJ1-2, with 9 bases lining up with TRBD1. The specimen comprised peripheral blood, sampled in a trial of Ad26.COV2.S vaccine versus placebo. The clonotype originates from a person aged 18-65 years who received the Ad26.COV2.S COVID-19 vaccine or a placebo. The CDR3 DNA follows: TGTGCCAGCAGCTTGGCCTTGAGACAGGGGGGCTATGGCTACACCTTC. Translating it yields CASSLALRQGGYGYTF.